The rows below give T cell receptor beta chains drawn from one sample of a study of PD-L1 blockade in urothelial cancer. Assay used: immunoSEQ multiplex PCR; TCRdb lists only in-frame clones, some missing. The sample lists some 97,000 clones, about 90% occurring once. Sequencing used PBMCs, obtained around atezolizumab (anti-PD-L1) treatment. The source is a woman older than 75 with urothelial cancer. Each CDR3 is given with its conserved first and last residue. D genes are given only for firm matches. Only part of the rows carry a size: once, few, many, or a class if the clone is expanded.

clone_size	d_call	v_call	j_call	cdr3_aa	cdr3_nt
-	-	TRBV7-2	TRBJ2-7	CASSLGGRGSYEQYF	TGTGCCAGCAGCTTAGGGGGTCGGGGGTCCTACGAGCAGTACTTC
once	-	TRBV6-5	TRBJ1-2	CASSTAIAGYGYTF	TGTGCCAGCAGCACGGCCATTGCGGGGTATGGCTACACCTTC
-	TRBD2	TRBV4-1	TRBJ2-5	CASSQGGTSGRWETQYF	TGCGCCAGCAGCCAAGGAGGGACTAGCGGGAGGTGGGAGACCCAGTACTTC
-	TRBD2	TRBV5-1	TRBJ2-3	CASSLAGGPDTQYF	TGCGCCAGCAGCTTGGCGGGAGGGCCAGATACGCAGTATTTT
-	TRBD1	TRBV2	TRBJ1-5	CASSAGTGNQPQHF	TGTGCCAGCAGTGCCGGGACAGGGAATCAGCCCCAGCATTTT
-	-	TRBV2	TRBJ2-7	CASRLGGTYEQYF	TGTGCCAGCAGGCTAGGGGGAACCTACGAGCAGTACTTC
-	TRBD1	TRBV5-1	TRBJ2-1	CASSTIPTGASYNEQFF	TGCGCCAGCAGCACCATACCGACAGGGGCGTCCTACAATGAGCAGTTCTTC
-	TRBD2	TRBV11-3	TRBJ2-3	CASSLASGRSTDTQYF	TGTGCCAGCAGCTTGGCCAGCGGGAGGAGCACAGATACGCAGTATTTT
-	-	TRBV7-9	TRBJ1-5	CASSPLRGADQPQHF	TGTGCCAGCAGCCCTCTCCGGGGGGCGGATCAGCCCCAGCATTTT
-	TRBD1	TRBV7-9	TRBJ1-1	CASSRDQGDTEAFF	TGTGCCAGCAGCCGAGACCAGGGGGACACTGAAGCTTTCTTT
-	-	TRBV5-4	TRBJ1-1	CASSTKRRGINTEAFF	TGTGCCAGCAGCACAAAACGGAGAGGGATCAACACTGAAGCTTTCTTT
-	-	TRBV5-1	TRBJ2-2	CASSLAGGTGELFF	TGCGCCAGCAGCTTGGCCGGGGGCACCGGGGAGCTGTTTTTT
-	TRBD1	TRBV5-1	TRBJ2-1	CASSFWSTGANNEQFF	TGCGCCAGCAGCTTTTGGTCGACAGGGGCCAACAATGAGCAGTTCTTC
-	-	TRBV5-1	TRBJ1-1	CASSLGTDAEAFF	TGCGCCAGCAGCTTGGGGACAGACGCTGAAGCTTTCTTT
once	-	TRBV28	TRBJ2-5	CASGGTPRRATQYF	TGTGCCAGTGGGGGGACCCCTCGACGGGCGACCCAGTACTTC
-	-	TRBV11-1	TRBJ2-7	CASSLEGQKQYF	TGTGCCAGCAGCTTAGAAGGACAGAAGCAGTACTTC
-	-	TRBV6-5	TRBJ1-5	CASSSTGSQPQHF	TGTGCCAGCAGTTCCACAGGGAGCCAGCCCCAGCATTTT
-	TRBD1	TRBV7-9	TRBJ1-1	CASSPRTGGGTEAFF	TGTGCCAGCAGCCCGCGGACAGGGGGCGGCACTGAAGCTTTCTTT
few	-	TRBV6-5	TRBJ2-2	CATRDSNTGELFF	TGTGCCACCCGGGACTCGAACACCGGGGAGCTGTTTTTT
-	TRBD2	TRBV7-9	TRBJ2-3	CASKSGTSGVDTQYF	TGTGCCAGCAAGTCCGGGACTAGCGGGGTAGATACGCAGTATTTT
-	TRBD2	TRBV11-3	TRBJ2-3	CASSTRTSGRGVADTQYF	TGTGCCAGCAGCACCCGGACTAGCGGGAGGGGAGTGGCAGATACGCAGTATTTT
once	-	TRBV30	TRBJ2-1	CAGNREVEQFF	TGTGCCGGCAACAGGGAAGTTGAGCAGTTCTTC
-	TRBD2	TRBV4-2	TRBJ2-3	CASSQVIPGLAGERDTQYF	TGTGCCAGCAGCCAAGTGATCCCGGGACTAGCGGGAGAAAGAGATACGCAGTATTTT
once	-	TRBV27	TRBJ1-1	CASSPRQRNTEAFF	TGTGCCAGCAGTCCACGACAGCGGAACACTGAAGCTTTCTTT
few	-	TRBV4-1	TRBJ2-1	CASSFSRDNEQFF	TGCGCCAGTTCCTTTAGCAGGGACAATGAGCAGTTCTTC
-	TRBD2	TRBV5-4	TRBJ2-7	CASSPRTSGGYEQYF	TGTGCCAGCAGCCCCAGGACTAGCGGGGGGTACGAGCAGTACTTC
-	TRBD2	TRBV28	TRBJ2-2	CASSLILRLAGDTGELFF	TGTGCCAGCAGTTTAATTCTTAGACTAGCGGGAGACACCGGGGAGCTGTTTTTT
-	-	TRBV5-1	TRBJ1-5	CASSLARNQPQHF	TGCGCCAGCAGCTTGGCTCGCAATCAGCCCCAGCATTTT
-	TRBD1	TRBV7-6	TRBJ2-7	CASSLGRDRSYEQYF	TGTGCCAGCAGCTTAGGGCGGGACAGGTCCTACGAGCAGTACTTC
-	TRBD1	TRBV30	TRBJ1-1	CASRTGMNTEAFF	TGTGCCTCAAGGACAGGCATGAACACTGAAGCTTTCTTT
-	-	TRBV6-1	TRBJ2-3	CASSEALRQRATDTQYF	TGTGCCAGCAGTGAAGCGCTTCGGCAGCGGGCCACAGATACGCAGTATTTT
-	-	TRBV5-1	TRBJ1-2	CASSPLMGPEGYTF	TGCGCCAGCAGCCCCCTCATGGGCCCAGAAGGCTACACCTTC
few	-	TRBV19	TRBJ1-2	CASSTGYGYTF	TGTGCCAGTAGTACGGGGTATGGCTACACCTTC
-	TRBD2	TRBV30	TRBJ2-4	CAWSVIAGGPGIQYF	TGTGCCTGGAGTGTAATAGCGGGAGGGCCCGGCATTCAGTACTTC
-	-	TRBV6-1	TRBJ1-1	CASSESAGDTEAFF	TGTGCCAGCAGTGAAAGCGCAGGGGACACTGAAGCTTTCTTT
-	-	TRBV27	TRBJ2-1	CASSLVRDWNLTYNEQFF	TGTGCCAGCAGTTTAGTCCGGGACTGGAACCTGACCTACAATGAGCAGTTCTTC
once	TRBD2	TRBV29-1	TRBJ2-1	CSATGASGINEQFF	TGCAGCGCTACAGGGGCTAGCGGGATAAATGAGCAGTTCTTC
-	-	TRBV7-6	TRBJ1-5	CASSAGQFDQPQHF	TGTGCCAGCAGCGCTGGACAGTTCGATCAGCCCCAGCATTTT
-	TRBD1	TRBV7-9	TRBJ2-4	CASSPGTGGHIQYF	TGTGCCAGCAGCCCCGGGACAGGGGGGCACATTCAGTACTTC